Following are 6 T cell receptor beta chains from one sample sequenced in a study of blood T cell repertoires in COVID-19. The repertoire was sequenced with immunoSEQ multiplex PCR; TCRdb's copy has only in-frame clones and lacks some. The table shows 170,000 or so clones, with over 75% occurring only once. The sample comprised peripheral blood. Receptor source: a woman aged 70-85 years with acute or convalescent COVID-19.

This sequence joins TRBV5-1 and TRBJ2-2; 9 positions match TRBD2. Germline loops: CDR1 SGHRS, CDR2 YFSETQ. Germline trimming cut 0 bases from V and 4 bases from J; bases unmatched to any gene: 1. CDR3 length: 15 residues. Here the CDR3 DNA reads TGCGCCAGCAGCTTGGCACTAGCGGGCACCGGGGAGCTGTTTTTT. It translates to CASSLALAGTGELFF.

The CDR3 region is CASSLYIAGYQPQYF. DNA of the CDR3: TGCGCCAGCAGCTTGTATATTGCCGGGTATCAGCCGCAGTACTTC. The V gene is TRBV5-1, the J gene TRBJ2-7; D is undetermined. The germline gives CDR1 SGHRS, CDR2 YFSETQ. V lost 1 base to trimming and J lost 9 bases, with 20 bases between them. The length of the CDR3 is 15 residues.

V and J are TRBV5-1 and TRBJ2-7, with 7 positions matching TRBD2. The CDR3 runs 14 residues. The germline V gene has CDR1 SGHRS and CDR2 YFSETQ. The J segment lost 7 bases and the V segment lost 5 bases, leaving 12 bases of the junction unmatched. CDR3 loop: CASRNTGTTAEQYF. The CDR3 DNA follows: TGCGCCAGCAGAAATACCGGGACTACCGCGGAGCAGTACTTC.

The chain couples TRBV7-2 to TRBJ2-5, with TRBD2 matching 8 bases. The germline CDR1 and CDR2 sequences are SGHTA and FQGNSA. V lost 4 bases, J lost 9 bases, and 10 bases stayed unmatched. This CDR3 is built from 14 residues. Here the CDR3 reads CASSYGGGSVAQYF. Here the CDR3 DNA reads TGTGCCAGCAGCTACGGGGGGGGGTCAGTGGCCCAGTACTTC. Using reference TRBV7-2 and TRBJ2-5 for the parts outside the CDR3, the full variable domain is GAGVSQSPSNKVTEKGKDVELRCDPISGHTALYWYRQSLGQGLEFLIYFQGNSAPDKSGLPSDRFSAERTGGSVSTLTIQRTQQEDSAVYLCASSYGGGSVAQYFGPGTRLLVL.

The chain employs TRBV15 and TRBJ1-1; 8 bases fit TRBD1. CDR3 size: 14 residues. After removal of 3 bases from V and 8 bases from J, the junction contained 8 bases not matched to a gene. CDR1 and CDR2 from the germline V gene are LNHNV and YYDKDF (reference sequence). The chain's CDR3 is CATSSVEDRAEAFF. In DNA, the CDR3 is TGTGCCACCAGCAGCGTTGAGGACAGGGCCGAAGCTTTCTTT.

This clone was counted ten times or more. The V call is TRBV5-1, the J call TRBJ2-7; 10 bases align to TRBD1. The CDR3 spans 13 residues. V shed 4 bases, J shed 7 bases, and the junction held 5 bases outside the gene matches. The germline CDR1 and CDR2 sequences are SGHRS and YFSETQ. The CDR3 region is CASSRDRGSEQYF. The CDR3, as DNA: TGCGCCAGCAGCCGGGACAGGGGCTCGGAGCAGTACTTC.